The TCR beta chain under discussion was sequenced for a study of blood T cell repertoires in COVID-19. Study details: T cells, B-cell-depleted T cells, or PBMCs supplied cDNA or gDNA.

The count of this clone is one. In the original analysis: The assay estimated nucleated cells by amplifying reference gene primers. The repertoire was sequenced with immunoSEQ multiplex PCR; TCRdb's copy has only in-frame clones and lacks some. The DNA was the basis for D and trimming; V, J and clone size are from that table. The table lists approximately 140,000 clones, approximately 86% of them singletons. The CDR3 spans 13 residues. Unmatched junction bases numbered 5, after V lost 6 bases and J lost 8 bases. Input material: PBMCs or T cells enriched from blood (not recorded which). The TCR was taken from a woman aged 45-60 years who had recovered from COVID-19. The genes are TRBV12-3 or TRBV12-4 and TRBJ2-1, with 9 positions matching TRBD1. Written as DNA, the CDR3 is TGTGCCAGCAGGGACAGGGGATTGGATGAGCAGTTCTTC. Its translation: CASRDRGLDEQFF.